This TCR beta chain is from a study of tumor and adjacent non-tumor tissue in lung cancer. Study summary: Samples averaged roughly 4.2 million productive TCRbeta reads each. Findings and limits, study-wide: Tumor repertoires had a smaller top 100 clone share than normal lung.

No cell sorting was done before RNA was extracted from the tissue. The library came from three nested PCR rounds adapted from ARM-PCR protocols. TCRdb reanalysed the multiplex PCR reads using MiXCR and keeps one entry per CDR3 protein. The sample holds about 200,000 distinct CDR3 sequences, around 70% seen once. Trimming removed 3 bases from V and 6 bases from J, with 15 bases in between. Germline-derived CDR1 and CDR2 are SGHAT and FQNNGV. This CDR3 is 14 amino acids long. This clonotype occurred many times. The antigen remains unidentified. Sequencing used lung tumor tissue. The receptor was isolated from a man in his sixties with non-small cell lung cancer. The chain is built from TRBV11-2 and TRBJ2-7; D may correspond to TRBD1 or TRBD2 (5 bases each). CDR3 bases: TGTGCCAGCAGCTTCCGGGACCCCTCCCTCGAGCAGTACTTC. Amino acids: CASSFRDPSLEQYF.